This TCR beta chain was captured by sequencing in a study of cytomegalovirus exposure and HLA in healthy donors. General study results and limits: V- and J-gene trimming in TCR beta was tied to a missense DCLRE1C variant by an analysis performed later.

About this clone itself: The antigen remains undetermined.

The PCR contained 60 Vbeta and 13 Jbeta primers. Produced via immunoSEQ multiplex PCR; TCRdb's table is partial and in-frame only. The sample has 60,000 to 75,000 clones; the top ten hold about 3.8%. The sequencing input was PBMCs. The clonotype was recovered from a female donor in good health and CMV-seropositive.

The CDR3, as DNA: TGTGCCAGCTCATCCGGGACTAGCGGGAGGAATGAGCAGTTCTTC. Encoded protein: CASSSGTSGRNEQFF. The rearrangement uses TRBV18 and TRBJ2-1, with 15 bases matching TRBD2. The CDR3 extends over 15 amino acids. Germline CDR1 KGHSH, CDR2 LQKENI. V lost 5 bases and J lost 7; bases outside the gene matches: 3.